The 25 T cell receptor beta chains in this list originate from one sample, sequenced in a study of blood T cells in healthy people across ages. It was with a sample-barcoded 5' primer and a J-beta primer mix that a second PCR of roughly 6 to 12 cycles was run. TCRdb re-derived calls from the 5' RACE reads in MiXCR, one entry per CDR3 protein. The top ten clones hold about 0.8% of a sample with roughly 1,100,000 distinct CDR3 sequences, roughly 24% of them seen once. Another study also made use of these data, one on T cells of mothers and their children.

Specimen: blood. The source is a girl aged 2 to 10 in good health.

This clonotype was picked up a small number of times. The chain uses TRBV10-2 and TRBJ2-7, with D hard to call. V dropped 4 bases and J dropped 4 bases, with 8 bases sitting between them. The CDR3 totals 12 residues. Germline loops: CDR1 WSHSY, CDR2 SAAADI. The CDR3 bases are TGCGCCAGCAGTGGCGTCAGGTACGAGCAGTACTTC. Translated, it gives CASSGVRYEQYF.

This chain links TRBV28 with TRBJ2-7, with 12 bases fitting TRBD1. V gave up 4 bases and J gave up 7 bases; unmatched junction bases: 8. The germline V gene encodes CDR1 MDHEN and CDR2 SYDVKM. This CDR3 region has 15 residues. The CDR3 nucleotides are TGTGCCAGCAGTTCGCCGGGACAGGGGGCGGGGGAGCAGTACTTC. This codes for CASSSPGQGAGEQYF.

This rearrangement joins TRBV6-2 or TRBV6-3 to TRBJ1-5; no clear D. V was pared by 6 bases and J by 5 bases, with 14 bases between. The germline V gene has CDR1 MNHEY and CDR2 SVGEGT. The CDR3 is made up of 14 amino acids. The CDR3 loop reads CASSVHGTYQPQHF. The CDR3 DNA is TGTGCCAGCAGCGTACATGGTACGTATCAGCCCCAGCATTTT.

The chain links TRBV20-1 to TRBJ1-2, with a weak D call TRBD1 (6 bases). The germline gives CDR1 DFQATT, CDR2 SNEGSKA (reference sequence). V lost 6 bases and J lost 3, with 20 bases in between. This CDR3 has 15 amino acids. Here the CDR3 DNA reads TGCAGTGCCTTGAACAGACAGGCGGTGGACTATGGCTACACCTTC. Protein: CSALNRQAVDYGYTF.

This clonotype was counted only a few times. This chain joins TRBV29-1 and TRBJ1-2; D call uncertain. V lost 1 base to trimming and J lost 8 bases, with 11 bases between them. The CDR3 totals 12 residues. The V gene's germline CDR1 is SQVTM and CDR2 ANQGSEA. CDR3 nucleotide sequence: TGCAGCGTTGAAGGGAGGGTTGGCGGCTACACCTTC. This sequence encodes CSVEGRVGGYTF.

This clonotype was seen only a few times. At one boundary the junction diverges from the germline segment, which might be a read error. The DNA of the CDR3 is TGTGCCGGCAGTTACGAGACACCAGCTAACTATGGCTACACCTTC. This sequence encodes CAGSYETPANYGYTF. The rearrangement uses TRBV6-2 or TRBV6-3 and TRBJ1-2; D call uncertain. CDR1 is MNHEY, CDR2 SVGEGT, per germline. The CDR3 totals 15 residues.

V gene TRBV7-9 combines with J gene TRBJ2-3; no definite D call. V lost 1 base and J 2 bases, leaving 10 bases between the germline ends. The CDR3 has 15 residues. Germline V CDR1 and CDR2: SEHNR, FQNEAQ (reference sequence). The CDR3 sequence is CASSLVQASTDTQYF. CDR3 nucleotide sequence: TGTGCCAGCAGCTTAGTGCAGGCATCCACAGATACGCAGTATTTT.

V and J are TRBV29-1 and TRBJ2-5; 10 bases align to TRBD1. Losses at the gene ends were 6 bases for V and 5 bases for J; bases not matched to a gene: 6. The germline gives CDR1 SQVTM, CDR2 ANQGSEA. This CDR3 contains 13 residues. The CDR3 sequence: CSVRDRGHETQYF. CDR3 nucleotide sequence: TGCAGCGTCCGAGACAGGGGGCACGAGACCCAGTACTTC.

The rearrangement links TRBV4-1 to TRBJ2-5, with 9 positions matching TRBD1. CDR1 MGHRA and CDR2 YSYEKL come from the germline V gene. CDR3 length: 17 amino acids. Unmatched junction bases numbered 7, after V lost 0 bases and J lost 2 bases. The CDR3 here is CASSQDRWTGAQETQYF. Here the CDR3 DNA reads TGCGCCAGCAGCCAAGACCGCTGGACAGGGGCTCAAGAGACCCAGTACTTC.

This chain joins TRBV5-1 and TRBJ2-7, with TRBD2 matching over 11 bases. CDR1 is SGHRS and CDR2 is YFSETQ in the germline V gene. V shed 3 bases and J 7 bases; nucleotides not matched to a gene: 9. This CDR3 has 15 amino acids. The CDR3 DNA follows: TGCGCCAGCAGCTCTTTCACTAGCGGGGGTGCGGAGCAGTACTTC. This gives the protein CASSSFTSGGAEQYF.

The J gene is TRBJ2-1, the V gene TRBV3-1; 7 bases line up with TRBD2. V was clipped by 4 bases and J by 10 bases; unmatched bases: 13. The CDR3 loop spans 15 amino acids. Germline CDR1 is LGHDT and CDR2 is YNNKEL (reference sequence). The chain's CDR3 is CASSPIRDYSNEQFF. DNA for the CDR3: TGTGCCAGCAGCCCCATCCGGGACTATTCAAACGAGCAGTTCTTC.

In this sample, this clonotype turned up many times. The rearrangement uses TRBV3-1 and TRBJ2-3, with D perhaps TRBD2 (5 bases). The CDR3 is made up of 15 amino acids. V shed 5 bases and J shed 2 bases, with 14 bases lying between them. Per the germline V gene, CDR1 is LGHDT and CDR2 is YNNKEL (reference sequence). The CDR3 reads CASSGTGINTDTQYF. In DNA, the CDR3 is TGTGCCAGCAGCGGTACGGGGATTAACACAGATACGCAGTATTTT.

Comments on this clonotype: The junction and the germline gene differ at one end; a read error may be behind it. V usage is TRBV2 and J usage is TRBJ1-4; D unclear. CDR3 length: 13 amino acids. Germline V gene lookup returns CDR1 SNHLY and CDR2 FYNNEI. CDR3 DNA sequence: TGTGCCAGCAGTGCGGCGTATATCGAACCCTATAATTTT. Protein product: CASSAAYIEPYNF.

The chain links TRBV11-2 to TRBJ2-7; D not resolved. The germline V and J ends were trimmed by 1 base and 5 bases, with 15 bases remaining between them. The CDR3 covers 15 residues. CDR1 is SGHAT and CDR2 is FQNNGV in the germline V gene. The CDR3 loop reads CASSLGFGGGHEQYF. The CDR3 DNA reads TGTGCCAGCAGCTTAGGGTTCGGCGGCGGCCACGAGCAGTACTTC.

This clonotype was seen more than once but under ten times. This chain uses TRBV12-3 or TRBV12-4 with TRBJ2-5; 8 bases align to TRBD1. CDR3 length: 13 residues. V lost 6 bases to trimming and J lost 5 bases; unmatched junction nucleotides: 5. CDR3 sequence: CASRATGDETQYF. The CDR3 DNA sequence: TGTGCCAGCAGGGCGACAGGGGATGAGACCCAGTACTTC.

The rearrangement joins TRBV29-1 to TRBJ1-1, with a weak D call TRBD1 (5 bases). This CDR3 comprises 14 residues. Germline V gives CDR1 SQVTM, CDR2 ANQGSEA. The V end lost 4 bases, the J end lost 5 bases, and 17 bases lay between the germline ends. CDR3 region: CSVVGVGRDTEAFF. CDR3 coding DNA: TGCAGCGTTGTGGGGGTGGGGAGGGATACTGAAGCTTTCTTT. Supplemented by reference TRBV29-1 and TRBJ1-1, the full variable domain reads SAVISQKPSRDICQRGTSLTIQCQVDSQVTMMFWYRQQPGQSLTLIATANQGSEATYESGFVIDKFPISRPNLTFSTLTVSNMSPEDSSIYLCSVVGVGRDTEAFFGQGTRLTVV.

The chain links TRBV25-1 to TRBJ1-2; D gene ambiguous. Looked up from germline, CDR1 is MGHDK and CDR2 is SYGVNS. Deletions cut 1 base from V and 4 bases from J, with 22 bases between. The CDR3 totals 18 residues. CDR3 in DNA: TGTGCCAGCAGTGAATTTGAAGGGTCCCTCGCAAGAGGCTATGGCTACACCTTC. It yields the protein CASSEFEGSLARGYGYTF.

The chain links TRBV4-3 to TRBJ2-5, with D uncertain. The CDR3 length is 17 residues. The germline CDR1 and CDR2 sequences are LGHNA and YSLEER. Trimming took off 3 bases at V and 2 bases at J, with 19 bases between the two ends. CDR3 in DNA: TGCGCCAGCAGCCATCAAAACCAACGTGGAACTCAAGAGACCCAGTACTTC. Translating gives CASSHQNQRGTQETQYF.

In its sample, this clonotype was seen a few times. CDR3 in amino acids: CASSAGTVTYEQYF. For the CDR3, the DNA is TGTGCCAGCAGCGCCGGGACTGTGACCTACGAGCAGTACTTC. The chain uses TRBV9 and TRBJ2-7; a weak D match, TRBD2 (6 bases). Trimming took off 3 bases at V and 2 bases at J, with 12 bases between the two ends. The CDR3 runs 14 residues. The germline gives CDR1 SGDLS, CDR2 YYNGEE.

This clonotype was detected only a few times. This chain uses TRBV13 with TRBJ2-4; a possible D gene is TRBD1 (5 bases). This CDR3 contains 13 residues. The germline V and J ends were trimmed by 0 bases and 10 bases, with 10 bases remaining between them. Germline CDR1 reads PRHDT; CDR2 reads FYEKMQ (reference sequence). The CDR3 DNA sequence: TGTGCCAGCAGCTTAGGGACAGACCCAATTCAGTACTTC. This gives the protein CASSLGTDPIQYF.

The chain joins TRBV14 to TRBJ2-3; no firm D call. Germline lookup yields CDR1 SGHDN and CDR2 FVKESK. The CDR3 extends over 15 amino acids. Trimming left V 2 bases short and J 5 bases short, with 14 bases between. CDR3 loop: CASSQHTQVGDTQYF. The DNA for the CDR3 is TGTGCCAGCAGCCAACACACGCAGGTCGGAGATACGCAGTATTTT.

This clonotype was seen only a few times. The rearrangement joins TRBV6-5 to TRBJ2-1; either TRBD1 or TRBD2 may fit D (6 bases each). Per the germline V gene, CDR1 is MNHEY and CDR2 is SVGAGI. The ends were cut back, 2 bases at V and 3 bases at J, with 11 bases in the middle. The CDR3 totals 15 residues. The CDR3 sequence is CASSYMRGVYNEQFF. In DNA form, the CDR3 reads TGTGCCAGCAGTTACATGAGGGGGGTCTACAATGAGCAGTTCTTC.

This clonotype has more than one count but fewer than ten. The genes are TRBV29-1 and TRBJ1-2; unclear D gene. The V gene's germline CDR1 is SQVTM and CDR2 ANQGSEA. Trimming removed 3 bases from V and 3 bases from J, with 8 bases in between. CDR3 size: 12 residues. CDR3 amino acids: CSVERADYGYTF. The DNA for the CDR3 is TGCAGCGTTGAGAGGGCTGACTATGGCTACACCTTC.

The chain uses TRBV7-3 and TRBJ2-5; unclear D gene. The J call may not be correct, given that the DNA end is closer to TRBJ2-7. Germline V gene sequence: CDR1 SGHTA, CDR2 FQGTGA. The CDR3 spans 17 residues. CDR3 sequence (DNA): TGTGCCAGCAGCTCCTCGCCCCACGGAGACCCATTCTACGAGCAGTACTTC. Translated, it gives CASSSSPHGDPFYEQYF.

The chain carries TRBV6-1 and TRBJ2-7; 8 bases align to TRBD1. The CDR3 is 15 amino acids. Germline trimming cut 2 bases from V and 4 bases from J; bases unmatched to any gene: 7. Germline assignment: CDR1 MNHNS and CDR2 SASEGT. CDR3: CASSELGQGSYEQYF. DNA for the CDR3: TGTGCCAGCAGTGAACTCGGACAGGGCTCTTACGAGCAGTACTTC.